A single TCR beta chain is shown here with its context. This entry is derived from a study of blood T cell repertoires in COVID-19. Trimming removed 3 bases at V and 2 bases at J, with 14 bases between. Germline CDR1 and CDR2: MDHEN and SYDVKM. The CDR3 contains 15 residues. Libraries were prepared by immunoSEQ multiplex PCR; TCRdb keeps only in-frame clonotypes and omits some of them. The repertoire has about 250,000 clones, approximately 80% of them found once; the top ten carry over 5.5%. Material for sequencing was peripheral blood. This clonotype originated in a woman aged 55-69 years with active or convalescent COVID-19. The rearrangement joins TRBV28 to TRBJ2-7, with D possibly being TRBD2 (7 bases). CDR3 region: CASSLGAAGAYEQYV. The CDR3, as DNA: TGTGCCAGCAGTTTGGGGGCCGCGGGGGCCTACGAGCAGTACGTC.